The following is a TCR beta chain sequence with its context. Sequencing used immunoSEQ multiplex PCR; TCRdb keeps in-frame clones, though not all of them. The table shows tens of thousands of clones, with around 83% occurring only once. Trimming took 8 bases from V and 8 from J; bases not matched to a gene: 13. Germline CDR1 reads MNHNY; CDR2 reads SVGAGI (reference sequence). The CDR3 totals 15 residues. Time point in this sample: pretreatment peripheral blood. This entry comes from a study of PD-L1 blockade in urothelial cancer. Study overall: Patients began atezolizumab, 1,200 mg intravenously every 3 weeks, at some point between 2012 and 2014.

The chain joins TRBV6-6 to TRBJ2-1, with 9 bases that match TRBD2. The material was PBMCs, obtained around atezolizumab (anti-PD-L1) treatment. This sequence originates from a woman between 65 and 79 years old with urothelial cancer. The CDR3 region has the DNA TGTGCCAGCGACTGGGGGGTAGCGGGAGAAGATGAGCAGTTCTTC. Protein sequence: CASDWGVAGEDEQFF.